This TCR beta chain is from a study of blood T cell repertoires in COVID-19. About the study: Material from acute and convalescent COVID-19 was sourced from the United States, Italy and Spain. PBMCs, B-cell-depleted T cells, or T cells were the source of the cDNA or gDNA that made up the material.

This clone was seen a few times. Produced via immunoSEQ multiplex PCR; TCRdb's table is partial and in-frame only. The repertoire has 85,000 to 100,000 clones, 84% of them found once; the top ten carry around 15%. Sequencing was performed on peripheral blood. This TCR came from an older woman with acute or convalescent COVID-19.

The CDR3 coding sequence is TGTGCCAGCACCTCCCTTGGGGAGGGCTACTCCTACGAGCAGTACTTC. Amino acids: CASTSLGEGYSYEQYF. This chain connects TRBV5-6 to TRBJ2-7, with TRBD2 matching over 7 bases. The ends lost 6 bases at V and 0 bases at J; junction bases unmatched: 12. Per germline, CDR1 SGHDT and CDR2 YYEEEE. CDR3 length equals 16 residues. The variable domain in full, completed from reference TRBV5-6 and TRBJ2-7, reads DAGVTQSPTHLIKTRGQQVTLRCSPKSGHDTVSWYQQALGQGPQFIFQYYEEEERQRGNFPDRFSGHQFPNYSSELNVNALLLGDSALYLCASTSLGEGYSYEQYFGPGTRLTVT.